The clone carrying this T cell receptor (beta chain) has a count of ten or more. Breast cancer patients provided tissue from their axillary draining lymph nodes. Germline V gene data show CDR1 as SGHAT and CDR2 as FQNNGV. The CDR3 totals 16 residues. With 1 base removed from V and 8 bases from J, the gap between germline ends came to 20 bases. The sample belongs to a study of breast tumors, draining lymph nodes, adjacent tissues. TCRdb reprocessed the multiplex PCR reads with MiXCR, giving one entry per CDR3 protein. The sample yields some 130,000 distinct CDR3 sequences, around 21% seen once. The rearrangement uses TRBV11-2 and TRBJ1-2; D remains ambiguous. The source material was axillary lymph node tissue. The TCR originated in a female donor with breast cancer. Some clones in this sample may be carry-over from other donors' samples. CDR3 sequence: CASSLGRGPVRIGYTF. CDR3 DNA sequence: TGTGCCAGCAGCTTAGGCCGCGGGCCTGTAAGGATCGGCTACACCTTC.